The TCR beta chain under discussion was sequenced for a study of blood T cell repertoires in COVID-19. Study context: Specimens from acute and convalescent COVID-19 originated in the United States, Italy and Spain. Nucleic acid was either cDNA or gDNA, and it came from T cells, B-cell-depleted T cells, or PBMCs.

Germline CDR1 reads SGHTA; CDR2 reads FQGNSA. The CDR3 consists of 13 residues. V lost 1 base and J lost 0, with 3 bases in between. In the study's own analysis: Amplified reference gene primers provided the basis for estimating nucleated cell counts. Some clones are missing from TCRdb's copy, which holds only in-frame ones; the method was immunoSEQ multiplex PCR. Clone size and the V and J calls come from that table; the DNA yielded D and trimming. The sample lists 100,000 to 150,000 clones; around 81% were seen once. The Seattle site enrolled patients during active infection and followed them longitudinally.

This receptor was taken from a man aged 30-40 years with COVID-19, enrolled during active disease. The sample taken for sequencing was peripheral blood. V gene TRBV7-2 combines with J gene TRBJ2-5, with unresolved D. The CDR3 nucleotides read TGTGCCAGCAGCTTAGACAACCAAGAGACCCAGTACTTC. Residues: CASSLDNQETQYF.